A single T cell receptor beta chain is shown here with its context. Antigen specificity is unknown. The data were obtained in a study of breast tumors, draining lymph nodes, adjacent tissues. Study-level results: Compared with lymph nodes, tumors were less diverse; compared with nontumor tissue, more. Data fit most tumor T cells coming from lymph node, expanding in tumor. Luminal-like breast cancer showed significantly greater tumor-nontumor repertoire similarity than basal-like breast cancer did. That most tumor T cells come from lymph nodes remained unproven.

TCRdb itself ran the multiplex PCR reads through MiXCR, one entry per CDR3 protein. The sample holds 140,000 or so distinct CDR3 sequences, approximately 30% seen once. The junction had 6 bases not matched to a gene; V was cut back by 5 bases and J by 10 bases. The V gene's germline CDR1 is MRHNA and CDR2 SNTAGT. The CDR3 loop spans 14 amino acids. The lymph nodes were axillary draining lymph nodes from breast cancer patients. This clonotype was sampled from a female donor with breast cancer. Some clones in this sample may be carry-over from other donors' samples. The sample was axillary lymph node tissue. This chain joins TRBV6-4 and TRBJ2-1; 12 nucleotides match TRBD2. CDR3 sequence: CASSSLAGGQEQFF. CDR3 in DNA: TGTGCCAGCAGTTCCCTAGCGGGGGGGCAGGAGCAGTTCTTC.